Listed below are T cell receptor beta chains from one sample, sequenced in a study of neurological immune-mediated disorders. TCRdb independently ran MiXCR on the 5' RACE reads; one entry per CDR3 protein. The data contain roughly 100,000 distinct CDR3 sequences, approximately 10% of them singletons. The sequencing input was PBMCs. These TCRs come from a female donor with HTLV-1-associated myelopathy (HAM/TSP). Each CDR3 is given with its conserved first and last residue. A D gene is named only where the DNA matches it firmly. Clone size is shown for a subset of rows, as once, few, many or a class of expanded clone.

J gene: TRBJ1-6; clone size: many; D gene: .; V gene: TRBV4-2; CDR3 DNA: TGTGCCAGCAGCCAAGAAACCGTTGGGAGAAATTCACCCCTCCACTTT; CDR3 protein: CASSQETVGRNSPLHF
J gene: TRBJ1-2; clone size: many; D gene: .; V gene: TRBV5-1; CDR3 DNA: TGCGCCAGCAGCCCGGACAGAGACTATGGCTACACCTTC; CDR3 protein: CASSPDRDYGYTF
J gene: TRBJ1-6; clone size: many; D gene: .; V gene: TRBV2; CDR3 DNA: TGTGCCAGCACGAGCTCCTATAATTCACCCCTCCACTTT; CDR3 protein: CASTSSYNSPLHF
J gene: TRBJ2-5; clone size: many; D gene: .; V gene: TRBV12-3/TRBV12-4; CDR3 DNA: TGTGCCAGCACCTTAAGGGGGGCGGAGACCCAGTACTTC; CDR3 protein: CASTLRGAETQYF
J gene: TRBJ2-2; clone size: many; D gene: TRBD1; V gene: TRBV7-9; CDR3 DNA: TGTGCCAGCAGCCGAGACAGGGGCAGCACCGGGGAGCTGTTTTTT; CDR3 protein: CASSRDRGSTGELFF
J gene: TRBJ2-1; clone size: many; D gene: TRBD2; V gene: TRBV10-3; CDR3 DNA: TGTGCCACTAAAGGAAATAGCGGGGGGGCTCAGGAGCAGTTCTTC; CDR3 protein: CATKGNSGGAQEQFF
J gene: TRBJ2-3; clone size: many; D gene: .; V gene: TRBV7-2; CDR3 DNA: TGTGCCAGCAGCTTAGTGGGCAGGAGCACAGATACGCAGTATTTT; CDR3 protein: CASSLVGRSTDTQYF
J gene: TRBJ1-2; clone size: many; D gene: TRBD1; V gene: TRBV28; CDR3 DNA: TGTGCCAGCGTCGGGACAGGGGGGAACTATGGCTACACCTTC; CDR3 protein: CASVGTGGNYGYTF
J gene: TRBJ2-4; clone size: .; D gene: .; V gene: TRBV9; CDR3 DNA: TGTGCCAGCAGCGACCCCGGCGTCGGAAACATTCAGTACTTC; CDR3 protein: CASSDPGVGNIQYF
J gene: TRBJ1-1; clone size: many; D gene: .; V gene: TRBV28; CDR3 DNA: TGTGCCAGCAGTTTAATCGCCCAGTTGAACACTGAAGCTTTCTTT; CDR3 protein: CASSLIAQLNTEAFF
J gene: TRBJ2-1; clone size: few; D gene: TRBD2; V gene: TRBV7-2; CDR3 DNA: TGTGCCAGCAGCTTAGTGCGGGGGGGCGGATCCTGGCAGTTCTTC; CDR3 protein: CASSLVRGGGSWQFF
J gene: TRBJ2-3; clone size: many; D gene: .; V gene: TRBV20-1; CDR3 DNA: TGCAGTGCCCAAACTAGGAACACAGATACGCAGTATTTT; CDR3 protein: CSAQTRNTDTQYF
J gene: TRBJ1-4; clone size: many; D gene: TRBD1; V gene: TRBV20-1; CDR3 DNA: TGCAGTGCGCTGACAGGGGCCGGAAAACTGTTTTTT; CDR3 protein: CSALTGAGKLFF
J gene: TRBJ2-1; clone size: many; D gene: TRBD2; V gene: TRBV5-1; CDR3 DNA: TGCGCCAGCAGCTTGACCCCGAGGACTAGCGGGGGATGGAATGAGCAGTTCTTC; CDR3 protein: CASSLTPRTSGGWNEQFF
J gene: TRBJ1-2; clone size: many; D gene: .; V gene: TRBV7-8; CDR3 DNA: TGTGCCAGCAGCTTATGGGAGCGCGGCTACACCTTC; CDR3 protein: CASSLWERGYTF
J gene: TRBJ2-2; clone size: few; D gene: TRBD1; V gene: TRBV20-1; CDR3 DNA: TGCAGTGCTACCGGGACAGATAGTACCGGGGAGCTGTTTTTT; CDR3 protein: CSATGTDSTGELFF
J gene: TRBJ2-3; clone size: many; D gene: TRBD2; V gene: TRBV5-1; CDR3 DNA: TGCGCCAGCAGCTCGAAGCGGGGGGGCAGCACAGATACGCAGTATTTT; CDR3 protein: CASSSKRGGSTDTQYF
J gene: TRBJ2-7; clone size: many; D gene: .; V gene: TRBV7-2; CDR3 DNA: TGTGCCAGCAGACAACCTCCGAGGGGCGAGCAGTACTTC; CDR3 protein: CASRQPPRGEQYF
J gene: TRBJ2-2; clone size: many; D gene: .; V gene: TRBV20-1; CDR3 DNA: TGCAGTGCCACATTACCAGGGGCTAAAAACACCGGGGAGCTGTTTTTT; CDR3 protein: CSATLPGAKNTGELFF
J gene: TRBJ2-3; clone size: many; D gene: .; V gene: TRBV7-2; CDR3 DNA: TGTGCCAGCAGTCCACCGGCAGATACGCAGTATTTT; CDR3 protein: CASSPPADTQYF
J gene: TRBJ2-1; clone size: many; D gene: TRBD2; V gene: TRBV5-1; CDR3 DNA: TGCGCCAGCAGCTCCGCCGGGACTAGACAGTCGAATGAGCAGTTCTTC; CDR3 protein: CASSSAGTRQSNEQFF
J gene: TRBJ2-2; clone size: many; D gene: .; V gene: TRBV4-2; CDR3 DNA: TGTGCCAGCAGCCAAGAAGTTCACACCGGGGAGCTGTTTTTT; CDR3 protein: CASSQEVHTGELFF
J gene: TRBJ2-3; clone size: .; D gene: .; V gene: TRBV7-9; CDR3 DNA: TGTGCCAGCAGCCCCGGGGGGCCTAGCACAGATACGCAGTATTTT; CDR3 protein: CASSPGGPSTDTQYF
J gene: TRBJ1-2; clone size: few; D gene: .; V gene: TRBV19; CDR3 DNA: TGTGCCAGCACCACCATCACTTCGCAGGGCTACACCTTC; CDR3 protein: CASTTITSQGYTF
J gene: TRBJ2-3; clone size: many; D gene: TRBD2; V gene: TRBV7-2; CDR3 DNA: TGTGCCAGCAGCTTAGTAGCGGGGGTACTCACAGATACGCAGTATTTT; CDR3 protein: CASSLVAGVLTDTQYF
J gene: TRBJ2-2; clone size: few; D gene: .; V gene: TRBV28; CDR3 DNA: TGTGCCAGCAGACCATTATCGCCTAGTGACACCGGGGAGCTGTTTTTT; CDR3 protein: CASRPLSPSDTGELFF
J gene: TRBJ2-2; clone size: many; D gene: .; V gene: TRBV5-6; CDR3 DNA: TGTGCCGCCACGGCCCTAAACACCGGGGAGCTGTTTTTT; CDR3 protein: CAATALNTGELFF
J gene: TRBJ2-7; clone size: many; D gene: .; V gene: TRBV11-2; CDR3 DNA: TGTGCCAGCAGCTTAGATGTGAGGACAACATTCTACGAGCAGTACTTC; CDR3 protein: CASSLDVRTTFYEQYF
J gene: TRBJ2-7; clone size: many; D gene: TRBD1; V gene: TRBV5-1; CDR3 DNA: TGCGCCAGCAAGCCGGGACAGGGACTCGAGCAGTACTTC; CDR3 protein: CASKPGQGLEQYF
J gene: TRBJ2-6; clone size: many; D gene: .; V gene: TRBV5-5; CDR3 DNA: TGTGCCAGCAGCCAGGGTTCGGGTGTTGGCTCTGGGGCCAACGTCCTGACTTTC; CDR3 protein: CASSQGSGVGSGANVLTF
J gene: TRBJ2-3; clone size: many; D gene: TRBD2; V gene: TRBV20-1; CDR3 DNA: TGCAGTGCTAGGGGACTAGCGTATTCAGATACGCAGTATTTT; CDR3 protein: CSARGLAYSDTQYF
J gene: TRBJ1-6; clone size: many; D gene: .; V gene: TRBV7-2; CDR3 DNA: TGTGCCAGCAGCTTGAATGGAGTTGGACTGGCACCCCTCCACTTT; CDR3 protein: CASSLNGVGLAPLHF
J gene: TRBJ1-6; clone size: many; D gene: .; V gene: TRBV5-6; CDR3 DNA: TGTGCCAGCAGCGACTACAGTAATTCACCCCTCCACTTT; CDR3 protein: CASSDYSNSPLHF
J gene: TRBJ2-3; clone size: many; D gene: TRBD2; V gene: TRBV20-1; CDR3 DNA: TGCAGTGCTAGAGATTCGCGGGGGACAGATACGCAGTATTTT; CDR3 protein: CSARDSRGTDTQYF
J gene: TRBJ2-7; clone size: few; D gene: .; V gene: TRBV11-3; CDR3 DNA: TGTGCCAGCAGCCAAGGTTTGTCAGGGAGCTACGAGCAGTACTTC; CDR3 protein: CASSQGLSGSYEQYF
J gene: TRBJ1-6; clone size: many; D gene: .; V gene: TRBV11-2; CDR3 DNA: TGTGCCAGCAGCTTAAAAACAGTTGATTCACCCCTCCACTTT; CDR3 protein: CASSLKTVDSPLHF
J gene: TRBJ1-5; clone size: many; D gene: .; V gene: TRBV9; CDR3 DNA: TGTGCCAGCACGAAAGGGCCCCAGCATTTT; CDR3 protein: CASTKGPQHF
J gene: TRBJ2-7; clone size: many; D gene: TRBD1; V gene: TRBV2; CDR3 DNA: TGTGCCAGCAGTGACCCCGACAGGGGAGACTACGAGCAGTACTTC; CDR3 protein: CASSDPDRGDYEQYF
J gene: TRBJ2-2; clone size: many; D gene: .; V gene: TRBV11-2; CDR3 DNA: TGTGCCAGCAGCTTAGAAGGTGGGGGGAGCACCGGGGAGCTGTTTTTT; CDR3 protein: CASSLEGGGSTGELFF
J gene: TRBJ2-1; clone size: many; D gene: .; V gene: TRBV11-2; CDR3 DNA: TGTGCCAGCAGCTCCGATCGGGAACCCTACAATGAGCAGTTCTTC; CDR3 protein: CASSSDREPYNEQFF
J gene: TRBJ2-2; clone size: many; D gene: .; V gene: TRBV12-3/TRBV12-4; CDR3 DNA: TGTGCCAGCAGTTTAGGAGGAGAGGGCACCGGGGAGCTGTTTTTT; CDR3 protein: CASSLGGEGTGELFF
J gene: TRBJ2-3; clone size: many; D gene: TRBD1; V gene: TRBV7-9; CDR3 DNA: TGTGCCAGCAGCTTAGCCGGGACAGGGGGCTTGGATACGCAGTATTTT; CDR3 protein: CASSLAGTGGLDTQYF
J gene: TRBJ2-2; clone size: many; D gene: .; V gene: TRBV5-1; CDR3 DNA: TGCGCCAGCAGCTTGGAACTTCCGGGAAGCAACACCGGGGAGCTGTTTTTT; CDR3 protein: CASSLELPGSNTGELFF
J gene: TRBJ2-4; clone size: .; D gene: .; V gene: TRBV5-6; CDR3 DNA: TGTGCCAGCAGCTTGTCAGGGGATGGCAAAAACATTCAGTACTTC; CDR3 protein: CASSLSGDGKNIQYF
J gene: TRBJ1-2; clone size: .; D gene: .; V gene: TRBV19; CDR3 DNA: TGTGCCAGTAGCCCGACAGGAGCTAACTATGGCTACACCTTC; CDR3 protein: CASSPTGANYGYTF
J gene: TRBJ2-2; clone size: few; D gene: TRBD1; V gene: TRBV5-1; CDR3 DNA: TGCGCCAGCAGCCTCCGGGACAGCCCCACCGGGGAGCTGTTTTTT; CDR3 protein: CASSLRDSPTGELFF
J gene: TRBJ1-1; clone size: few; D gene: .; V gene: TRBV16; CDR3 DNA: TGTGCCAGCAGCCAACTGAACACTGAAGCTTTCTTT; CDR3 protein: CASSQLNTEAFF
J gene: TRBJ2-2; clone size: many; D gene: .; V gene: TRBV28; CDR3 DNA: TGTGCCAGCAGTACCGAGGGAGGCCGAGCCGGGGAGCTGTTTTTT; CDR3 protein: CASSTEGGRAGELFF
J gene: TRBJ1-4; clone size: many; D gene: .; V gene: TRBV28; CDR3 DNA: TGTGCCAGCAGTCCCTCTTTTCCGAACAGTCTATTCTCTGCAACTAATGAAAAACTGTTTTTT; CDR3 protein: CASSPSFPNSLFSATNEKLFF
J gene: TRBJ2-1; clone size: many; D gene: .; V gene: TRBV7-2; CDR3 DNA: TGTGCCAGCAGCATACCGGGACACCTCTCCTACAATGAGCAGTTCTTC; CDR3 protein: CASSIPGHLSYNEQFF